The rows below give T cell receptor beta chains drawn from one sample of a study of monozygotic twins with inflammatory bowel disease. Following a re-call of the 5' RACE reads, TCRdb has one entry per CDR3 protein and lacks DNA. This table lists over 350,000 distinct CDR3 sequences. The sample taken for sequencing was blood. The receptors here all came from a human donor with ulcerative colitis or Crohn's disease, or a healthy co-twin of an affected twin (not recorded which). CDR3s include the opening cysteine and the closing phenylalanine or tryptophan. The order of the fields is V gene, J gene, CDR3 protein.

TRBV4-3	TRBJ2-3	CASSQLTSSDRGRDTQYF
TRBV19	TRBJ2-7	CASSISSGQGNYEQYF
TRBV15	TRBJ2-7	CATSRVQREGGEQYF
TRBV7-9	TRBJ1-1	CASSPGRNTEPFF
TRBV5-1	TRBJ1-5	CASSLGPRSADNQPQHF
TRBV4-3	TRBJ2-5	CASSPSAYLGETQYF
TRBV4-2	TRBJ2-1	CASSLPGTINEQFF
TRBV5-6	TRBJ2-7	CASSLAWQVAITDYEQYF
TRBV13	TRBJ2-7	CASSLPGTGGSYEQYF
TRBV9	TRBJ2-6	CASTSGGSAGANVLTF
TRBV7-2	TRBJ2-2	CASPNPGSRAGELFF
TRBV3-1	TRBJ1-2	CASSLSGGVWSGYTF
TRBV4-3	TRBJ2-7	CASSQDLQVITYEQYF
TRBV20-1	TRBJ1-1	CSARTGRNTEAFF
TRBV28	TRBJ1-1	CASSRGGALNTEAFF
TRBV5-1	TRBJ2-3	CASSLSRGQSDTQYF
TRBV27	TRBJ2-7	CASSPMGPLYEQYF
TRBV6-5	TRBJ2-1	CASSWTGLVEQFF
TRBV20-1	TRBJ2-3	CSARRTSGDTDTQYF
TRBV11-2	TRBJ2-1	CASSAPRGQKREQFF
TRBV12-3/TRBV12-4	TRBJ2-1	CASSFLRDSYNEQFF
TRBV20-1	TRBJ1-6	CSARDGLGTVSYNSPLHF
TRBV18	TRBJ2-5	CASSPPSPGRETQYF
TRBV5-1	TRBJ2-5	CASSPDTETQYF
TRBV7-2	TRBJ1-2	CASSLGDRPLYGYTF
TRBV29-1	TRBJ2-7	CSVQGRTGPREQYF
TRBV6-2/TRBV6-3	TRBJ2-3	CASFPGGAEITDTQYF
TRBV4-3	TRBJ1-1	CASSQDLGGRGTEAFF
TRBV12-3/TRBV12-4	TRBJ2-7	CASSLVMGGQGSEQYF
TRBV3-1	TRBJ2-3	CASSPQGTPTDTQYF
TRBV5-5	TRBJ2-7	CASSWTGGPYEQYF
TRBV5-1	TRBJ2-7	CASSLAVTPGTYEQYF
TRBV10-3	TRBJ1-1	CAISEEGGLTEAFF
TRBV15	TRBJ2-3	CATSRGGGGKADTQYF
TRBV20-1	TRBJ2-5	CSARDGKRGVQETQYF
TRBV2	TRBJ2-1	CAIPLFGAVDNEQFF
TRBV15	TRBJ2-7	CATSPWDNPYEQYF
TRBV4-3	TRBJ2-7	CASSQGHPTGGEQYF
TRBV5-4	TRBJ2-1	CASSLASEPEYNEQFF
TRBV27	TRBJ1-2	CASRRGELGGYTF
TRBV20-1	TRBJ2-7	CSASPRFVRDRIAYEQYF
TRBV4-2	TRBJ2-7	CASSQDSGIVEEQYF
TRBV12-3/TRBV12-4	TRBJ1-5	CASRDTGNQPQHF
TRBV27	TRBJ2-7	CASSLSMQAREQYF
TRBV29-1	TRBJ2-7	CSVEGGVSYEQYF
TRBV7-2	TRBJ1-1	CASSIATGGTEAFF
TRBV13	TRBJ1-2	CASSSDGANYGYTF
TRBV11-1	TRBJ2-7	CASSLASGGTFITSTSDF
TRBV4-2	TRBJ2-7	CASSQDSRGREQYF
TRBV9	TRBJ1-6	CASSGDSNSPLHF
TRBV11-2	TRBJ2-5	CASSLDGFTQETQYF
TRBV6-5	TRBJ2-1	CASRAGAPHEQFF
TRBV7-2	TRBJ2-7	CASSLGQVHEQYF
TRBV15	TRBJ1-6	CATSRDRGRDSNSPLHF
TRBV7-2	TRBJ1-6	CASSGGTGAYNSPLHF
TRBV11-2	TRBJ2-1	CASSLITGGTTWSDNEQFF
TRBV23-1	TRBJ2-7	CARKEGVSAVYEQYF
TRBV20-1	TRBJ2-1	CSARASLAGAYNEQFF
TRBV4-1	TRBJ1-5	CASSRGGGNQPQHF
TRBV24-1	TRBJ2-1	CATSDPRDRGWDEQFF